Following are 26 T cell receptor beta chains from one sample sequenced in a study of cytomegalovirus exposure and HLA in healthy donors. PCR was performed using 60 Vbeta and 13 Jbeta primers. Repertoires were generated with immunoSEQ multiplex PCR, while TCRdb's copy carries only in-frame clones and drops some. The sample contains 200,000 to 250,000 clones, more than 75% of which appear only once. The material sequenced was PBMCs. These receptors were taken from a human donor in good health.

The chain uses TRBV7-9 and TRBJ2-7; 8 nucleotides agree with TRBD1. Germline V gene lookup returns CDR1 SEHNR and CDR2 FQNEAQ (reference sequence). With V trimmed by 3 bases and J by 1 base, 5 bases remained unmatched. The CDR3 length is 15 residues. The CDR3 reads CASSFTGTGSYEQYF. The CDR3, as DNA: TGTGCCAGCAGCTTTACCGGGACAGGATCCTACGAGCAGTACTTC.

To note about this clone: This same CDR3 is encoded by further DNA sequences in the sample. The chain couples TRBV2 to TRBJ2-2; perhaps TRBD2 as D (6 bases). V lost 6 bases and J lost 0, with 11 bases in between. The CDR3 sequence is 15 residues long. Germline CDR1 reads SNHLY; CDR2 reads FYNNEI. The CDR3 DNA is TGTGCCAGCAGGGAGGGCACCTCGAACACCGGGGAGCTGTTTTTT. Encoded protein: CASREGTSNTGELFF.

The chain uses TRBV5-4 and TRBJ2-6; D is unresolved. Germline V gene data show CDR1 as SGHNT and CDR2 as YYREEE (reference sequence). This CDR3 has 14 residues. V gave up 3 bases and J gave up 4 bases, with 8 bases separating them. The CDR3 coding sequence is TGTGCCAGCAGCTCTAAGTCCGGGGCCAACGTCCTGACTTTC. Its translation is CASSSKSGANVLTF. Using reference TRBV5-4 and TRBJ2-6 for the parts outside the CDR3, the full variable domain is ETGVTQSPTHLIKTRGQQVTLRCSSQSGHNTVSWYQQALGQGPQFIFQYYREEENGRGNFPPRFSGLQFPNYSSELNVNALELDDSALYLCASSSKSGANVLTFGAGSRLTVL.

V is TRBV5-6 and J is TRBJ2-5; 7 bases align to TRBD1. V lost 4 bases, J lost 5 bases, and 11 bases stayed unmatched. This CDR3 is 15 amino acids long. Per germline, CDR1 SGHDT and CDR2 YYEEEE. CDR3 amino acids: CASSHETGSMETQYF. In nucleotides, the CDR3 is TGTGCCAGCAGCCACGAGACAGGGAGTATGGAGACCCAGTACTTC.

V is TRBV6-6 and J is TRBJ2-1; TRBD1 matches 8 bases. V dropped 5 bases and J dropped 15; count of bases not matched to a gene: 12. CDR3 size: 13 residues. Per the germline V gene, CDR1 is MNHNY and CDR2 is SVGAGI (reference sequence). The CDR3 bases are TGTGCCAGCAGTCATTCCGCACAGGGGGAGGCGTTCTTC. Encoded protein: CASSHSAQGEAFF.

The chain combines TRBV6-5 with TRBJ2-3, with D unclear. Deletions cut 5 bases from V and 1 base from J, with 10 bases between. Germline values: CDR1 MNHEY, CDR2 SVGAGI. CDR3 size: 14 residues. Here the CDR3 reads CASSPVGRTDTQYF. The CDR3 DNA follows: TGTGCCAGCAGTCCCGTTGGCCGCACAGATACGCAGTATTTT.

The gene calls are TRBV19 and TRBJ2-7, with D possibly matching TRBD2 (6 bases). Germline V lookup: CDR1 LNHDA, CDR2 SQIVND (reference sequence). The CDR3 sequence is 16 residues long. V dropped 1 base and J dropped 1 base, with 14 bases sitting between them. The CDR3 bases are TGTGCCAGTAGTATAGGGGGGGAATTACGGTCCTACGAGCAGTACTTC. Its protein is CASSIGGELRSYEQYF.

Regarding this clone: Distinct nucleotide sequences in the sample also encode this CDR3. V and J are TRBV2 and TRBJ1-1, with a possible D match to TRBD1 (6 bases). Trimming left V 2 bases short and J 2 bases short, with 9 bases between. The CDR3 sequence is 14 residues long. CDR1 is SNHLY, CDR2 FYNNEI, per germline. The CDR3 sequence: CASSEQGQNTEAFF. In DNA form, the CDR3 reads TGTGCCAGCAGTGAACAGGGGCAAAACACTGAAGCTTTCTTT.

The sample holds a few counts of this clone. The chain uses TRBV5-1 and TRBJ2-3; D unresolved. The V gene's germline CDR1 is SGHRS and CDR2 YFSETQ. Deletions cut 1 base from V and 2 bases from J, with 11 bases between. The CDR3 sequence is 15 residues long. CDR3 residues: CASSLPAIDTDTQYF. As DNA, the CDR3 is TGCGCCAGCAGCTTGCCTGCTATAGACACAGATACGCAGTATTTT.

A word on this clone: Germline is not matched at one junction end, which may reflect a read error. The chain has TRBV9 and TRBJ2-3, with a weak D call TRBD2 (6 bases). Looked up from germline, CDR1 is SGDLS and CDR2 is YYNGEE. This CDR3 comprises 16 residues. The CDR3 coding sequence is TGTGCCAGCAGTGACTTGCCCCGGGGGAGCAAAGATACGCAGTATTTT. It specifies CASSDLPRGSKDTQYF.

CDR3 in DNA: TGTGCCAGCAGCGTAGAGTCGCTACCCACCGGGGAGCTGTTTTTT. Protein product: CASSVESLPTGELFF. The chain is built from TRBV9 and TRBJ2-2; D call uncertain. V lost 0 bases, J lost 4 bases, and 10 bases lay in between. CDR1 and CDR2 (germline): SGDLS, YYNGEE. This CDR3 is 15 amino acids long.

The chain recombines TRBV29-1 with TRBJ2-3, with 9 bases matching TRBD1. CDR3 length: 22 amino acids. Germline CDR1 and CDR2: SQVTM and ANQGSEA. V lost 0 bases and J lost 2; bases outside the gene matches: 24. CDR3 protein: CSVEDLGQGSTSSEVFTDTQYF. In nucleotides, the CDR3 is TGCAGCGTTGAAGATTTGGGACAGGGCTCGACGTCTAGCGAGGTCTTCACAGATACGCAGTATTTT.

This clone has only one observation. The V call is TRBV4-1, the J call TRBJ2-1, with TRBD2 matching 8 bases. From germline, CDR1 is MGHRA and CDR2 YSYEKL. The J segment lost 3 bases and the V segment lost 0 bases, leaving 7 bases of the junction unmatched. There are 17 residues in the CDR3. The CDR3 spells CASSQEGLGALYNEQFF. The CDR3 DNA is TGCGCCAGCAGCCAAGAGGGACTAGGGGCCCTCTACAATGAGCAGTTCTTC.

Here the CDR3 reads CASSPRRASGSNQPQHF. The CDR3 DNA reads TGTGCCAGCTCACCACGCAGGGCAAGTGGTAGCAATCAGCCCCAGCATTTT. This rearrangement joins TRBV18 to TRBJ1-5, with a tentative D call TRBD1 (5 bases). Trimming shortened V by 1 base and J by 0 bases, and 13 bases separated the two germline ends. Germline CDR1 is KGHSH and CDR2 is LQKENI. The CDR3 consists of 17 residues.

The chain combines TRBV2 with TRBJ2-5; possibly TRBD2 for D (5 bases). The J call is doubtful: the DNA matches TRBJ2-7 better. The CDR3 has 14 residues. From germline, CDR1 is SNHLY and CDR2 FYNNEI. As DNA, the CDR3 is TGTGCCAGCAGTGACTTGAGGGTGGGCTACGAGCAGTACTTC. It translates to CASSDLRVGYEQYF.

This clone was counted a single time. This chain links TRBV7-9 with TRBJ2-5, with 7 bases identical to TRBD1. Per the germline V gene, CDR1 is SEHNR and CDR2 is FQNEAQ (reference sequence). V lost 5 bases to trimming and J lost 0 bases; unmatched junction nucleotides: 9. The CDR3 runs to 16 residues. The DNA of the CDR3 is TGTGCCAGCAGCCGCACGACAGGGTTTCACCAAGAGACCCAGTACTTC. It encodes CASSRTTGFHQETQYF.

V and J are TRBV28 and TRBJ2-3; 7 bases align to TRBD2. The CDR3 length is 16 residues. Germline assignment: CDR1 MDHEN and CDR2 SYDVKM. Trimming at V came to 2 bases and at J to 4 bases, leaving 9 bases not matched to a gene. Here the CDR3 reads CASSLMGTGGADTQYF. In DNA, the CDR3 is TGTGCCAGCAGTTTAATGGGGACTGGGGGGGCAGATACGCAGTATTTT.

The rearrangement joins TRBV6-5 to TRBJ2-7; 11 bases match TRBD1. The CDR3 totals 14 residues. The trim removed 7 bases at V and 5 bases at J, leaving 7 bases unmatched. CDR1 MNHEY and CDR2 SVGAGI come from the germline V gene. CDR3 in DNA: TGTGCCAGCACCCCCGGACAGGGGGCGAACGAGCAGTACTTC. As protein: CASTPGQGANEQYF.

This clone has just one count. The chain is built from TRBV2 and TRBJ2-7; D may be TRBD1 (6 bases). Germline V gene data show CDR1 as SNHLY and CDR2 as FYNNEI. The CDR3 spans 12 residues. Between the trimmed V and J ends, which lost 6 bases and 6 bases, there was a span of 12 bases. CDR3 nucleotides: TGTGCCAGCAGACCGGACAGTTTCGAGCAGTACTTC. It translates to CASRPDSFEQYF.

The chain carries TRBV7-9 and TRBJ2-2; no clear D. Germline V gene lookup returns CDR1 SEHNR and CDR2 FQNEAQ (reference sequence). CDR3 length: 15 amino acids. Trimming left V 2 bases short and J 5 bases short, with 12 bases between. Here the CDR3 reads CASSLMRLKTGELFF. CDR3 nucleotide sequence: TGTGCCAGCAGCTTAATGCGCCTTAAGACCGGGGAGCTGTTTTTT.

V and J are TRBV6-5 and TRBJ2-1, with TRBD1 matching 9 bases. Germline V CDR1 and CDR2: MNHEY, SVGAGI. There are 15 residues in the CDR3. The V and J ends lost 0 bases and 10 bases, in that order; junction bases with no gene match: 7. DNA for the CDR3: TGTGCCAGCAGTTACTCGGGGACAGGGAATTGGGAGCAGTTCTTC. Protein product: CASSYSGTGNWEQFF.

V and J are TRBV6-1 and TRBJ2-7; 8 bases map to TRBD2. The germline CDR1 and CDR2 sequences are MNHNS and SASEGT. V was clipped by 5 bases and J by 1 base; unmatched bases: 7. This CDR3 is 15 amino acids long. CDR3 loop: CASSPPGGRSYEQYF. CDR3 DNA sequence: TGTGCCAGCAGTCCCCCGGGCGGGAGGTCCTACGAGCAGTACTTC.

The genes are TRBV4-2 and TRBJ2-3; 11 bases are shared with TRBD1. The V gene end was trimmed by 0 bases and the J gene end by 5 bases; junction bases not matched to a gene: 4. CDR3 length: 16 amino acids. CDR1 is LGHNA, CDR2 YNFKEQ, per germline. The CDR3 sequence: CASSQEGTGGQDTQYF. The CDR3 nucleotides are TGTGCCAGCAGCCAAGAGGGGACAGGGGGGCAAGATACGCAGTATTTT.

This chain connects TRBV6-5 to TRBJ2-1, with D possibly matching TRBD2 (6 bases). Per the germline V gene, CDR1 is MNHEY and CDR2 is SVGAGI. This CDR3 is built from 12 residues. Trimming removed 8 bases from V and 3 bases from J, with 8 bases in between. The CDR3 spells CASQEGYNEQFF. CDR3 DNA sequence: TGTGCCAGCCAGGAGGGCTACAATGAGCAGTTCTTC.

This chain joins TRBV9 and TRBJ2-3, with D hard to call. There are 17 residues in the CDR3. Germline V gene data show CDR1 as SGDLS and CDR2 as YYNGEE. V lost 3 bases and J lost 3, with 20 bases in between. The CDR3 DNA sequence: TGTGCCAGCAGCGCCCAGAGGCTGGGTGGAAGAACAGATACGCAGTATTTT. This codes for CASSAQRLGGRTDTQYF.

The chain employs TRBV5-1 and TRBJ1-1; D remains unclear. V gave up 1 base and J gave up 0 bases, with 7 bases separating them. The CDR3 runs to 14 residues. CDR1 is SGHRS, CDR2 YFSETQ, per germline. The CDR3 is CASSLNSMNTEAFF. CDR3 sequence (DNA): TGCGCCAGCAGCTTGAACAGCATGAACACTGAAGCTTTCTTT.